The present TCR beta chain was sequenced within a study of OX40 agonist ivuxolimab in advanced cancers. Study at large: Three patients had partial responses: one hepatocellular carcinoma, two cutaneous melanoma.

Findings of the study overall: CD4+ and CD8+ T cells in blood underwent clonal expansion by week 6 at 0.1 to 3.0 mg/kg. The authors also found low normalized T-cell clonal expansion in some nonresponders.

This clone was found once. Antigen: not known. Sequenced by immunoSEQ multiplex PCR; TCRdb stores in-frame clones only, minus some. The profile shows 65,000 to 85,000 clones, approximately 90% of them singletons. With 2 bases removed from V and 3 bases from J, the gap between germline ends came to 15 bases. Germline CDR1 and CDR2: SEHNR and FQNEAQ (reference sequence). The CDR3 is made up of 16 amino acids. The input for sequencing was CD4+ or CD8+ T cells sorted from blood, taken in a trial of the OX40 agonist ivuxolimab. The TCR was taken from an adult with an advanced solid tumor such as melanoma, head and neck, liver or kidney cancer. This chain uses TRBV7-9 with TRBJ2-3; D may correspond to TRBD1 or TRBD2 (5 bases each). The chain's CDR3 is CASSLRSGKGTDTQYF. In DNA, the CDR3 is TGTGCCAGCAGCTTAAGGTCGGGAAAGGGGACAGATACGCAGTATTTT. Full variable domain (outside the CDR3, taken from reference TRBV7-9 and TRBJ2-3): DTGVSQNPRHKITKRGQNVTFRCDPISEHNRLYWYRQTLGQGPEFLTYFQNEAQLEKSRLLSDRFSAERPKGSFSTLEIQRTEQGDSAMYLCASSLRSGKGTDTQYFGPGTRLTVL.